The sequence of this T cell receptor beta chain was determined in a study of T cell repertoires in cytomegalovirus infection. V lost 0 bases to trimming and J lost 7 bases, with 13 bases between them. Germline values: CDR1 MGHDK, CDR2 SYGVNS. The CDR3 has 16 amino acids. In this sample, this clonotype turned up a few times. Its antigen remains unknown. TCRdb analysed the reads with MiXCR anew, one entry per CDR3 protein. This table has hundreds of thousands of distinct CDR3 sequences, approximately 31% appearing once. Findings and caveats of the study: Identification of carriers of CMV plus the relevant HLA was achieved through cumulative public TCR beta family frequency.

The V and J genes are TRBV25-1 and TRBJ1-6; D uncertain. The source is a human donor in good health (CMV status not recorded). Some clones in this sample may be carry-over from other donors' samples. This specimen consisted of cultured CD8+ T cells from PBMCs, obtained from culture after CMV antigen stimulation. CDR3 DNA sequence: TGTGCCAGCAGTGAATATTTCAGTGGGGAGAATTCACCCCTCCACTTT. As protein: CASSEYFSGENSPLHF.